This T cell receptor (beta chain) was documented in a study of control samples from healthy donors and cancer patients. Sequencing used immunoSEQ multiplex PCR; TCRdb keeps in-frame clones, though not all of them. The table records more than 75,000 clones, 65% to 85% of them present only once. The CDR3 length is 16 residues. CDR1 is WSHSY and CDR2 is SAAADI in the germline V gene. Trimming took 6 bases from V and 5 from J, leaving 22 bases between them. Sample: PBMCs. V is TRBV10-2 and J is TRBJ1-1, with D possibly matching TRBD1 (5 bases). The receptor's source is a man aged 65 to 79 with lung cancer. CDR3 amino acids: CASSPPSGGGLTEAFF. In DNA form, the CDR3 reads TGCGCCAGCAGCCCCCCAAGCGGGGGGGGACTGACTGAAGCTTTCTTT.